Listed below are T cell receptor beta chains from one sample, sequenced in a study of cytomegalovirus exposure and HLA in healthy donors. Method: immunoSEQ multiplex PCR; TCRdb's copy keeps in-frame clones and lacks some. The sample shows 150,000 to 250,000 clones, 65% to 90% of them seen only once. Sample: PBMCs. The receptor set was obtained from a woman in her fifties or sixties in good health and CMV-seronegative. CDR3s include the opening cysteine and the closing phenylalanine or tryptophan. The D gene is left open where the match is weak. Clone size is stated in some rows and not others, as once, few, many or a class when expanded.

v_call	j_call	d_call	clone_size	cdr3_nt	cdr3_aa
TRBV5-1	TRBJ2-7	.	.	TGCGCCAGCAGCTTGGTGAATGGCGGCAATTACGAGCAGTACTTC	CASSLVNGGNYEQYF
TRBV7-3	TRBJ2-1	.	.	TGTGCCAGCAGCCACGGACAGGCGGGGAATGAGCAGTTCTTC	CASSHGQAGNEQFF
TRBV5-6	TRBJ1-5	.	.	TGTGCCAGCAGCATTCGCAGTAGCAATCAGCCCCAGCATTTT	CASSIRSSNQPQHF
TRBV27	TRBJ2-6	.	once	TGTGCCAGCAGTATAAGGGGTCCTGGGGCCAACGTCCTGACTTTC	CASSIRGPGANVLTF
TRBV27	TRBJ1-1	.	.	TGTGCCAGCAGTCCCCGGGGGGCGCGAACTGAAGCTTTCTTT	CASSPRGARTEAFF
TRBV28	TRBJ2-5	TRBD1	.	TGTGCCATCGCTACAGGGGTAGAGACCCAGTACTTC	CAIATGVETQYF
TRBV2	TRBJ1-5	TRBD1	.	TGTGCCAGCAGCGACAGGGGCAATCAGCCCCAGCATTTT	CASSDRGNQPQHF
TRBV28	TRBJ1-4	.	.	TGTGCCAGCAGGTCTAGTGATATCGAACTGTTTTTT	CASRSSDIELFF
TRBV28	TRBJ2-3	TRBD2	.	TGTGCCAGCAGTTTATGGCGACTAGCGGGGAGTTCCCCTACGCAGTATTTT	CASSLWRLAGSSPTQYF
TRBV10-3	TRBJ2-5	.	.	TGTGCCGCCCGACAGGACACCCAAGAGACCCAGTACTTC	CAARQDTQETQYF
TRBV5-4	TRBJ2-5	.	.	TGTGCCAGCAGCTCGGACACACACGGAGAGACCCAGTACTTC	CASSSDTHGETQYF
TRBV6-4	TRBJ1-5	TRBD1	.	TGTGCCAGCAGTGACTGGAGGGACAGGGGGTCCTATAGCAATCAGCCCCAGCATTTT	CASSDWRDRGSYSNQPQHF
TRBV4-1	TRBJ2-7	TRBD2	.	TGCGCCAGCAGCCAAGAGAGGACTAGCGGGAGTGGGTACGAGCAGTACTTC	CASSQERTSGSGYEQYF
TRBV29-1	TRBJ1-5	TRBD1	.	TGCAGCGTGCGAACAGGGGGGTATAGCAATCAGCCCCAGCATTTT	CSVRTGGYSNQPQHF
TRBV6-5	TRBJ1-1	TRBD1	few	TGTGCCAGCAGTAGGACAGGGGGCGTGAACACTGAAGCTTTCTTT	CASSRTGGVNTEAFF
TRBV29-1	TRBJ1-2	.	few	TGCAGCCCCGGGGGGAGAAACTATGGCTACACCTTC	CSPGGRNYGYTF
TRBV4-1	TRBJ2-6	.	.	TGCGCCAGCAGCCAAGGACAGTCTGGGGCCAACGTCCTGACTTTC	CASSQGQSGANVLTF
TRBV28	TRBJ1-2	.	once	TGTGCCAGCAGACTTAACTATGGCTACACCTTC	CASRLNYGYTF
TRBV18	TRBJ1-1	TRBD1	.	TGTGCCAGCTCGCGGACAGGGGTTAACACTGAAGCTTTCTTT	CASSRTGVNTEAFF
TRBV5-1	TRBJ2-3	TRBD2	.	TGCGCCAGCAGCTTGGCGGCTAGCGGGAGCACAGGCACAGATACGCAGTATTTT	CASSLAASGSTGTDTQYF
TRBV5-4	TRBJ2-5	TRBD2	few	TGTGCCAGCAGCTTATACGGGAGGGAGACCCAGTACTTC	CASSLYGRETQYF
TRBV19	TRBJ1-1	.	.	TGTGCCAGTAGTTCCTCAAGACAGGCCATGAACACTGAAGCTTTCTTT	CASSSSRQAMNTEAFF
TRBV7-2	TRBJ2-7	TRBD1	.	TGTGCCAGCAGCTTAAAAACAGGGGTATCCTACGAGCAGTACTTC	CASSLKTGVSYEQYF
TRBV5-1	TRBJ1-2	.	.	TGCGCCAGCAGCTTGGGTCAGGTTACTAACTATGGCTACACCTTC	CASSLGQVTNYGYTF
TRBV6-1	TRBJ1-6	.	once	TGTGCCAGCTGCTGGGACATCGGGTCACCCCTCCACTTT	CASCWDIGSPLHF
TRBV7-2	TRBJ2-7	.	.	TGTGCCAGCAGCTTAGCGCAAACTAGCTTCGAGCAGTACTTC	CASSLAQTSFEQYF
TRBV13	TRBJ2-3	TRBD2	few	TGTGCCAGCAGCTTAAGACTAGCGGGAGCCGCTGGCACAGATACGCAGTATTTT	CASSLRLAGAAGTDTQYF
TRBV6-1	TRBJ1-2	TRBD1	.	TGTGCCAGCAGTCGCGGGACAGGGGTTGGCTATGGCTACACCTTC	CASSRGTGVGYGYTF
TRBV11-2	TRBJ1-1	.	once	TGTGCCAGCGCTCCAGGGGAAGGAGCTTTCTTT	CASAPGEGAFF
TRBV7-3	TRBJ2-3	TRBD2	few	TGTGCCAGCAGCCTGACCCGGACTAGCTCAGATACGCAGTATTTT	CASSLTRTSSDTQYF
TRBV28	TRBJ1-2	.	.	TGTGCCAGCAGTCCCCCGAGCGTCGACTATGGCTACACCTTC	CASSPPSVDYGYTF
TRBV7-9	TRBJ2-1	TRBD1	.	TGTGCCAGCAGCTACGATTCGGGACAGGGGGCCATTGAGCAGTTCTTC	CASSYDSGQGAIEQFF
TRBV6-1	TRBJ1-2	TRBD1	few	TGTGCCAGCGCTTCAGGACAGGGGAGCTCTGGCTACACCTTC	CASASGQGSSGYTF